Listed below are T cell receptor beta chains from one sample, sequenced in a study of post-analysis software for immune sequencing data. One entry per CDR3 protein results from TCRdb running MiXCR on the PCR reads. Of approximately 730,000 distinct CDR3 sequences listed, 25% to 30% were seen once; the top ten hold around 0.55%. Sequencing used blood. All receptors derive from a girl aged 10 to 17 with multiple sclerosis. Each CDR3 is given with its conserved first and last residue. Fields, in order: D gene, CDR3 length, clone size, J gene, V gene, CDR3 protein, CDR3 DNA. D genes are given only for firm matches. Some rows have no size entry. The others give once, few or many, or a class for an expanded clone.

>-|16|-|TRBJ2-7|TRBV20-1
CSARDYQELTSPEQYF
TGCAGTGCTAGAGACTACCAGGAACTGACCTCTCCCGAGCAGTACTTC
>-|15|-|TRBJ2-5|TRBV7-9
CASSSLRGYQETQYF
TGTGCCAGCAGCTCACTCCGGGGGTACCAAGAGACCCAGTACTTC
>TRBD2|14|few|TRBJ2-7|TRBV13
CASSRTSGGSEQYF
TGTGCCAGCAGCCGGACTAGCGGGGGCTCGGAGCAGTACTTC
>-|15|-|TRBJ2-1|TRBV4-3
CASSQGALVNNEQFF
TGCGCCAGCAGCCAGGGGGCTCTGGTAAACAATGAGCAGTTCTTC
>-|14|few|TRBJ1-5|TRBV19
CASSIVGGNQPQHF
TGTGCCAGTAGTATAGTTGGGGGCAATCAGCCCCAGCATTTT
>TRBD2|15|few|TRBJ2-5|TRBV5-1
CASSPTLAGAQTQYF
TGCGCCAGCAGCCCGACGCTAGCGGGAGCCCAGACCCAGTACTTC
>TRBD1|13|-|TRBJ2-5|TRBV18
CAGRLQGSETQYF
TGTGCCGGGCGCCTACAGGGGTCAGAGACCCAGTACTTC
>TRBD1|15|few|TRBJ2-1|TRBV29-1
CSVVHAGGVYNEQFF
TGCAGCGTTGTGCATGCAGGGGGCGTCTACAATGAGCAGTTCTTC
>TRBD1|14|-|TRBJ2-7|TRBV7-6
CASSLGGQGGEQYF
TGTGCCAGCAGCTTAGGGGGACAGGGGGGCGAGCAGTACTTC
>TRBD2|15|-|TRBJ2-1|TRBV5-8
CASGHSGSAYNEQFF
TGTGCCAGCGGCCATAGCGGGAGTGCCTACAATGAGCAGTTCTTC
>-|15|-|TRBJ2-7|TRBV28
CASSLQVSPLREQYF
TGTGCCAGCAGTTTACAGGTATCTCCCTTGCGGGAGCAGTACTTC
>-|11|-|TRBJ2-7|TRBV28
CASIGGNEQYF
TGTGCCAGCATAGGCGGGAACGAGCAGTACTTC
>TRBD2|14|few|TRBJ2-7|TRBV5-1
CASREASGKSEQYF
TGCGCCAGCAGGGAGGCTAGCGGGAAGAGCGAGCAGTACTTC
>-|13|few|TRBJ2-7|TRBV29-1
CSVEEDIPYEQYF
TGCAGCGTTGAAGAAGATATCCCCTACGAGCAGTACTTC
>TRBD2|16|few|TRBJ2-7|TRBV29-1
CSAGLGRLAGGYEQYF
TGCAGCGCCGGTCTGGGGCGGCTAGCGGGAGGCTACGAGCAGTACTTC
>TRBD1|17|-|TRBJ2-7|TRBV2
CASSERGGTGGSYEQYF
TGTGCCAGCAGTGAAAGGGGGGGGACAGGGGGCTCCTACGAGCAGTACTTC
>-|15|-|TRBJ2-5|TRBV10-3
CAISESGGPQETQYF
TGTGCCATCAGTGAGTCGGGGGGGCCTCAAGAGACCCAGTACTTC
>-|12|few|TRBJ2-7|TRBV7-9
CASSTRNYEQYF
TGTGCCAGCAGCACCCGCAACTACGAGCAGTACTTC
>TRBD1|13|many|TRBJ2-1|TRBV29-1
CSGGGTGADEQFF
TGCAGCGGCGGGGGGACAGGGGCCGATGAGCAGTTCTTC
>-|13|-|TRBJ2-5|TRBV11-2
CASSSERAETQYF
TGTGCCAGCAGCTCGGAACGGGCGGAGACCCAGTACTTC
>TRBD1|13|-|TRBJ2-1|TRBV11-3
CASSQLGQKWQFF
TGTGCCAGCAGCCAATTGGGACAGAAGTGGCAGTTCTTC
>-|14|-|TRBJ2-3|TRBV29-1
CSVGKGSLRDTQYF
TGCAGCGTTGGGAAGGGGTCTTTGAGAGATACGCAGTATTTT
>-|13|many|TRBJ2-5|TRBV7-9
CASSAPAGETQYF
TGTGCCAGCAGCGCGCCAGCCGGAGAGACCCAGTACTTC
>-|14|few|TRBJ2-1|TRBV27
CASSFRDSSNEQFF
TGTGCCAGCAGTTTCCGGGACTCGTCCAATGAGCAGTTCTTC
>TRBD2|15|-|TRBJ2-2|TRBV7-6
CASSLGLAKTGELFF
TGTGCCAGCAGCTTGGGACTAGCTAAAACCGGGGAGCTGTTTTTT
>-|13|few|TRBJ2-1|TRBV12-3/TRBV12-4
CASIASAYNEQFF
TGTGCCAGCATAGCGTCCGCCTACAATGAGCAGTTCTTC
>-|15|-|TRBJ1-5|TRBV6-1
CASSSRAIGNQPQHF
TGTGCCAGCAGTAGCAGGGCGATAGGCAATCAGCCCCAGCATTTT
>-|14|few|TRBJ2-5|TRBV9
CASSVVGAGETQYF
TGTGCCAGCAGCGTGGTGGGGGCGGGCGAGACCCAGTACTTC
>-|16|-|TRBJ2-7|TRBV7-2
CASRPPGGSYSYEQYF
TGTGCCAGCAGGCCCCCCGGGGGATCTTACTCCTACGAGCAGTACTTC
>-|16|few|TRBJ1-5|TRBV7-9
CASSLGTPYSNQPQHF
TGTGCCAGCAGCCTCGGGACACCCTATAGCAATCAGCCCCAGCATTTT
>TRBD1|17|-|TRBJ1-2|TRBV10-3
CAISDPGQGRMGYGYTF
TGTGCCATCAGTGATCCGGGACAGGGTCGTATGGGTTATGGCTACACCTTC
>-|14|-|TRBJ1-2|TRBV11-2
CASSSPLPNYGYTF
TGTGCCAGCAGTTCTCCCCTGCCGAACTATGGCTACACCTTC
>-|13|-|TRBJ2-3|TRBV27
CASTHKDTDTQYF
TGTGCCAGCACGCACAAAGACACAGATACGCAGTATTTT
>-|15|-|TRBJ2-3|TRBV15
CATSRTEGQADTQYF
TGTGCCACCAGCAGGACAGAGGGTCAGGCAGATACGCAGTATTTT
>-|15|few|TRBJ1-4|TRBV29-1
CSVEEGRSRGEKLFF
TGCAGCGTTGAAGAGGGGAGGTCCCGGGGCGAAAAACTGTTTTTT
>TRBD2|14|-|TRBJ2-7|TRBV5-1
CASGRGDDLYEQYF
TGCGCCAGCGGCCGGGGGGACGACCTCTACGAGCAGTACTTC
>TRBD1|16|few|TRBJ1-4|TRBV24-1
CATSARLGTGDEKLFF
TGTGCCACCAGCGCACGGTTGGGGACAGGGGATGAAAAACTGTTTTTT
>TRBD1|17|few|TRBJ2-7|TRBV5-1
CASSAGTGSFIDYEQYF
TGCGCCAGCAGCGCCGGGACAGGGTCATTTATCGACTACGAGCAGTACTTC
>-|14|-|TRBJ2-3|TRBV20-1
CSASGSNDADTQYF
TGCAGTGCTAGCGGGAGTAATGACGCAGATACGCAGTATTTT
>-|16|-|TRBJ2-3|TRBV4-2
CASSQVRGDGKDTQYF
TGTGCCAGCAGCCAAGTACGTGGGGACGGGAAAGATACGCAGTATTTT